This T cell receptor (beta chain) is from a study of T cell responses to AZD1222 COVID-19 vaccine. Findings and limits, study-wide: The study identified only five or six AZD1222 recipients as seropositive at baseline.

As regards this clone: The antigen remains unidentified.

Clones were read by immunoSEQ multiplex PCR, and TCRdb kept only the in-frame ones, dropping some. The sample shows around 78,000 clones, roughly nine tenths of them seen only once. This CDR3 comprises 15 residues. The ends lost 3 bases at V and 6 bases at J; junction bases unmatched: 11. Germline values: CDR1 GTSNPN, CDR2 SVGIG (reference sequence). The rearrangement links TRBV30 to TRBJ1-5, with 7 bases matching TRBD1. The input for sequencing was peripheral blood, taken on day 0 of AZD1222 vaccination. The clonotype was recovered from an adult in good health. The chain's CDR3 is CAWRATDRVAQPQHF. Here the CDR3 DNA reads TGTGCCTGGAGGGCCACCGACAGGGTTGCTCAGCCCCAGCATTTT.